These 15 T cell receptor beta chains came from one sample sequenced in a study of graft-versus-host responses after intestinal transplantation. Repertoires were generated with immunoSEQ multiplex PCR, while TCRdb's copy carries only in-frame clones and drops some. The sample shows approximately 100,000 clones, about 83% of them seen only once. The sequencing used PBMCs, collected 255 days after intestinal transplant. These receptor sequences come from a human patient who received an intestinal transplant, so some T cells may come from the graft donor.

This clone appeared once. The chain links TRBV7-9 to TRBJ1-4; 8 bases align to TRBD1. V lost 5 bases, J lost 5 bases, and 10 bases stayed unmatched. There are 16 residues in the CDR3. Germline CDR1 and CDR2: SEHNR and FQNEAQ (reference sequence). The DNA for the CDR3 is TGTGCCAGCAGCCCCACCCGACAGGGGACGAATGAAAAACTGTTTTTT. Translation: CASSPTRQGTNEKLFF.

This sequence joins TRBV5-1 and TRBJ2-3, with D possibly matching TRBD2 (5 bases). CDR3 length equals 13 residues. The germline gives CDR1 SGHRS, CDR2 YFSETQ. Trimming stripped 4 bases from V and 5 bases from J, with 11 bases between. The CDR3 loop reads CASSREGRDTQYF. The CDR3 DNA is TGCGCCAGCAGCCGCGAGGGTAGAGATACGCAGTATTTT.

The J gene is TRBJ2-1, the V gene TRBV28; a weak D match, TRBD2 (6 bases). This CDR3 comprises 14 residues. Trimming left V 7 bases short and J 6 bases short, with 16 bases between. CDR1 is MDHEN and CDR2 is SYDVKM in the germline V gene. CDR3 bases: TGTGCCAGCATAAACGGGAGAGTAGGCAATGAGCAGTTCTTC. This encodes CASINGRVGNEQFF. Looking up the rest from reference TRBV28 and TRBJ2-1 gives the full variable domain: DVKVTQSSRYLVKRTGEKVFLECVQDMDHENMFWYRQDPGLGLRLIYFSYDVKMKEKGDIPEGYSVSREKKERFSLILESASTNQTSMYLCASINGRVGNEQFFGPGTRLTVL.

This clone was counted once. The J gene is TRBJ2-3, the V gene TRBV5-6; no clear D gene. The germline CDR1 and CDR2 sequences are SGHDT and YYEEEE. The CDR3 loop spans 14 amino acids. The V and J ends lost 0 bases and 1 base respectively, with 6 bases between them. CDR3 sequence (DNA): TGTGCCAGCAGCTTGGGTGTTGGCACAGATACGCAGTATTTT. Translated, it gives CASSLGVGTDTQYF. The whole variable domain, filled in from reference TRBV5-6 and TRBJ2-3, reads DAGVTQSPTHLIKTRGQQVTLRCSPKSGHDTVSWYQQALGQGPQFIFQYYEEEERQRGNFPDRFSGHQFPNYSSELNVNALLLGDSALYLCASSLGVGTDTQYFGPGTRLTVL.

This clone was counted a few times. The chain joins TRBV10-3 to TRBJ1-2; 8 nucleotides agree with TRBD1. The CDR3 extends over 13 amino acids. Germline trimming cut 6 bases from V and 5 bases from J; bases unmatched to any gene: 5. CDR1 and CDR2 from the germline V gene are ENHRY and SYGVKD. The CDR3 sequence: CAISLQGGYGYTF. The CDR3 DNA is TGTGCCATCAGCCTACAGGGGGGATATGGCTACACCTTC.

The gene calls are TRBV28 and TRBJ2-3; either TRBD1 or TRBD2 may fit D (5 bases each). Deletions cut 5 bases from V and 11 bases from J, with 14 bases between. Germline V gives CDR1 MDHEN, CDR2 SYDVKM. This CDR3 has 12 residues. The CDR3 region is CASSVTRDGQYF. CDR3 bases: TGTGCCAGCAGTGTGACTCGGGACGGGCAGTATTTT.

The CDR3, as DNA: TGTGCCAGCAGCGTAGATGGCGGGGACGGAACCGGGGAGCTGTTTTTT. This sequence encodes CASSVDGGDGTGELFF. The chain couples TRBV9 to TRBJ2-2, with D perhaps TRBD2 (6 bases). V was clipped by 0 bases and J by 5 bases, with 14 bases between them. Per the germline V gene, CDR1 is SGDLS and CDR2 is YYNGEE. The CDR3 length is 16 residues.

The rearrangement uses TRBV20-1 and TRBJ2-7; D is uncertain. The CDR3 totals 9 residues. Trimming shortened V by 8 bases and J by 5 bases, and 7 bases separated the two germline ends. Germline V gives CDR1 DFQATT, CDR2 SNEGSKA (reference sequence). CDR3 coding DNA: TGCAGTCCGAACGACGAGCAGTACGTC. Translation gives CSPNDEQYV.

The rearrangement joins TRBV5-1 to TRBJ1-1, with a tentative D call TRBD1 (5 bases). V was trimmed by 2 bases and J by 7 bases, leaving 18 bases between them. The CDR3 has 15 residues. Germline CDR1 SGHRS, CDR2 YFSETQ. CDR3 protein: CASSFGGRGLGEAFF. CDR3 DNA sequence: TGCGCCAGCAGCTTTGGGGGTAGGGGTCTTGGTGAAGCTTTCTTT.

This rearrangement joins TRBV6-5 to TRBJ2-7; D gene uncertain. V lost 7 bases to trimming and J lost 0 bases, with 10 bases between them. CDR1 is MNHEY and CDR2 is SVGAGI in the germline V gene. There are 13 residues in the CDR3. CDR3 residues: CASKSPRSYEQYF. The DNA of the CDR3 is TGTGCCAGCAAGTCTCCCCGCTCCTACGAGCAGTACTTC.

V gene TRBV7-3 combines with J gene TRBJ2-3, with D uncertain. V was pared by 1 base and J by 7 bases, with 21 bases between. Germline values: CDR1 SGHTA, CDR2 FQGTGA. CDR3 length: 17 residues. CDR3 sequence: CASSLNGVRAGRYTQYF. DNA of the CDR3: TGTGCCAGCAGCTTAAATGGGGTTAGGGCAGGTCGTTATACGCAGTATTTT.

J is TRBJ2-2 and V is TRBV2; D unresolved. The CDR3 contains 12 residues. V dropped 6 bases and J dropped 2 bases, with 4 bases sitting between them. The germline V gene has CDR1 SNHLY and CDR2 FYNNEI. CDR3 residues: CASSDNTGELFF. In nucleotides, the CDR3 is TGTGCCAGCAGCGATAACACCGGGGAGCTGTTTTTT.

This clone was seen only a few times. This chain connects TRBV6-1 to TRBJ1-1; TRBD1 is a possible D gene (6 bases). This CDR3 spans 14 amino acids. Germline lookup yields CDR1 MNHNS and CDR2 SASEGT. Between the trimmed V and J ends, which lost 7 bases and 7 bases, there was a span of 19 bases. CDR3 coding DNA: TGTGCCAGCACCGCGGGCCCAGGGGAGGGTGAAGCTTTCTTT. It translates to CASTAGPGEGEAFF.

This clone was seen just once. This chain's CDR3 is CASSQQGTGGEKLFF. CDR3 sequence (DNA): TGTGCCAGCAGCCAACAGGGCACCGGGGGGGAAAAACTGTTTTTT. V and J are TRBV7-9 and TRBJ1-4, with D possibly matching TRBD1 (6 bases). V gave up 5 bases and J gave up 8 bases, with 18 bases separating them. Germline V gene lookup returns CDR1 SEHNR and CDR2 FQNEAQ (reference sequence). The CDR3 extends over 15 amino acids.

The rearrangement joins TRBV15 to TRBJ2-5; D is uncertain. Trimming removed 0 bases at V and 1 base at J, with 3 bases between. CDR1 and CDR2 (germline): LNHNV, YYDKDF (reference sequence). The CDR3 covers 13 residues. Here the CDR3 reads CATSREIQETQYF. The CDR3 region has the DNA TGTGCCACCAGCAGAGAGATCCAAGAGACCCAGTACTTC.